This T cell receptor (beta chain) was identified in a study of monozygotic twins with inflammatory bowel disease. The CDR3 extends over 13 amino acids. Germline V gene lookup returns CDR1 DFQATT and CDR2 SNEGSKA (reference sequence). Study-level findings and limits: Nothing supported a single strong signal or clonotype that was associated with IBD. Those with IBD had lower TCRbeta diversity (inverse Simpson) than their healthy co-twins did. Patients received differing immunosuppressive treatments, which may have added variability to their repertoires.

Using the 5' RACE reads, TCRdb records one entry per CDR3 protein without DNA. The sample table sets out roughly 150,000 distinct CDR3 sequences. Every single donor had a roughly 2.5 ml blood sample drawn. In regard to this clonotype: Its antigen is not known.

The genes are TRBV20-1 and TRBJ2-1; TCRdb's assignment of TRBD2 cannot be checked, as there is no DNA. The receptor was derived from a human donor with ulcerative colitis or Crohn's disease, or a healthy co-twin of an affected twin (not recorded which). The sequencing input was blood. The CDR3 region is CSAQREVADEQFF.